These 4 T cell receptor beta chains share one sample of origin, sequenced in a study of blood T cell repertoires in COVID-19. Produced via immunoSEQ multiplex PCR; TCRdb's table is partial and in-frame only. The sample lists 75,000 to 100,000 clones; about four fifths were seen once. Specimen: peripheral blood. These receptors originate from a man aged 45 to 65 with active or convalescent COVID-19.

The J gene is TRBJ2-1, the V gene TRBV21-1; TRBD2 was called by the table and not checked on the DNA. TRBV21-1 is recorded as a pseudogene. The CDR3 is 14 residues long. CDR3 residues: CASSCGGAGNEQFF. DNA of the CDR3: TGTGCCAGCAGCTGCGGGGGGGCTGGAAATGAGCAGTTCTTC.

V and J are TRBV18 and TRBJ2-7, with D possibly being TRBD2 (5 bases). Per the germline V gene, CDR1 is KGHSH and CDR2 is LQKENI. The CDR3 contains 13 residues. The V end lost 1 base, the J end lost 7 bases, and 11 bases lay between the germline ends. The chain's CDR3 is CASSPQASGEQYV. The CDR3 nucleotides are TGTGCCAGCTCACCACAGGCCTCGGGAGAGCAGTACGTC.

The J gene is TRBJ1-2, the V gene TRBV7-9; D not certain. The CDR3 consists of 12 residues. Germline-derived CDR1 and CDR2 are SEHNR and FQNEAQ (reference sequence). V was pared by 5 bases and J by 14 bases, with 18 bases between. The CDR3 here is CASSPSPGFATF. For the CDR3, the DNA is TGTGCCAGCAGCCCTAGTCCGGGATTCGCTACCTTC.

The chain links TRBV6-5 to TRBJ1-6, with 8 nucleotides matching TRBD1. Trimming at V came to 2 bases and at J to 9 bases, leaving 6 bases not matched to a gene. Germline CDR1 MNHEY, CDR2 SVGAGI. This CDR3 has 15 amino acids. The CDR3 DNA reads TGTGCCAGCAGTTACGGCCGGACAGGGACTTCACCCCTCCACTTT. Translation gives CASSYGRTGTSPLHF.